The sequence of this TCR beta chain was determined in a study of CD8 T cells in ankylosing spondylitis. General study points: Some of these motif variants have turned up before, in reports on reactive arthritis synovial fluid and blood. Among TCR beta sequences, a motif of several highly homologous variants appeared characteristic of ankylosing spondylitis blood. Researchers reportedly found disease-linked clones significantly enriched in matched ankylosing spondylitis synovial fluid.

Germline-derived CDR1 and CDR2 are SGHTA and FQGNSA. Trimming removed 3 bases from V and 7 bases from J, with 9 bases in between. The CDR3 is 13 residues long. About this clonotype: Its antigen is unidentified.

TCRdb redid the calling of the 5' RACE reads with MiXCR, one entry per CDR3 protein. This sample has 100,000 or so distinct CDR3 sequences, with more than 20% found just once. The sequencing input was synovial fluid, either unsorted or a sorted T cell fraction (not recorded which). This receptor was identified in a male donor with ankylosing spondylitis. The chain employs TRBV7-2 and TRBJ1-4; D is uncertain. CDR3 nucleotide sequence: TGTGCCAGCAGCTTCCTGGGAGCTGAAAAACTGTTTTTT. Translating gives CASSFLGAEKLFF.